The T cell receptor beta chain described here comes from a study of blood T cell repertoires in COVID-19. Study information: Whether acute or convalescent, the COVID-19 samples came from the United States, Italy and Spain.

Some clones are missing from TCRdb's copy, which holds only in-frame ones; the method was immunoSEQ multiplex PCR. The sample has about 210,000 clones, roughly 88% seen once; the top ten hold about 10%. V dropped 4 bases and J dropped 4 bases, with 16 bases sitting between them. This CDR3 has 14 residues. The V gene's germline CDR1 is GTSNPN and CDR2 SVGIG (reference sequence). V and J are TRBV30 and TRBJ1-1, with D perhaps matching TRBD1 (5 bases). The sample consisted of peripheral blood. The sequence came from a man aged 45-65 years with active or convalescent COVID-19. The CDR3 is CAWNLMGLSTEAFF. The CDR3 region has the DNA TGTGCCTGGAATCTCATGGGACTGAGCACTGAAGCTTTCTTT.